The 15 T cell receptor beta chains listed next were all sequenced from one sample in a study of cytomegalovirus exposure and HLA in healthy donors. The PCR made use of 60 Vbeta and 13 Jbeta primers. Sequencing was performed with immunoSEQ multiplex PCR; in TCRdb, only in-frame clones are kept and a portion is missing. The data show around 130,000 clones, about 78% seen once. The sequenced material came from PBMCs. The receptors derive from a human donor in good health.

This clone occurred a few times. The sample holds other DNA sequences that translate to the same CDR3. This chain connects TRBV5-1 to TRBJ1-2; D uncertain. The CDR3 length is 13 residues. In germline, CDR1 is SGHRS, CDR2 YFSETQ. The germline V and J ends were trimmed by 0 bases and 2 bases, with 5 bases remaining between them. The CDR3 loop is CASSLGGNYGYTF. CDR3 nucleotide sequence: TGCGCCAGCAGCTTGGGCGGGAACTATGGCTACACCTTC.

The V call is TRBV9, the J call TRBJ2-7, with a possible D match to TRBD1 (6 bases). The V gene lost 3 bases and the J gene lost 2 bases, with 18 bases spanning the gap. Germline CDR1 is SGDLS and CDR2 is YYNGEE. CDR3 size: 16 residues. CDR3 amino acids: CASSATQGIGTYEQYF. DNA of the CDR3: TGTGCCAGCAGCGCCACTCAGGGGATTGGGACCTACGAGCAGTACTTC. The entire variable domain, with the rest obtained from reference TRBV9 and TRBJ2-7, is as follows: DSGVTQTPKHLITATGQRVTLRCSPRSGDLSVYWYQQSLDQGLQFLIQYYNGEERAKGNILERFSAQQFPDLHSELNLSSLELGDSALYFCASSATQGIGTYEQYFGPGTRLTVT.

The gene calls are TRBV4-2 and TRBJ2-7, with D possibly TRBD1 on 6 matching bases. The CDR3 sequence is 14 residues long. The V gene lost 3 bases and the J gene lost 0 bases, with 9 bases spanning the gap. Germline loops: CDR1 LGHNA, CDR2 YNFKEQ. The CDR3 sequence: CASSHRGFSYEQYF. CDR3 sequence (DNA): TGTGCCAGCAGCCACAGGGGATTCTCCTACGAGCAGTACTTC.

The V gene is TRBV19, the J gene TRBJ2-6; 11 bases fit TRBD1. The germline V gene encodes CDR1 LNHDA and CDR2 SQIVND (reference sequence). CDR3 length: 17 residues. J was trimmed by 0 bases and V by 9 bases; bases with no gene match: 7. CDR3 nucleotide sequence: TGTGCCAGCACGATTGGGACAGGGGGCTCTGGGGCCAACGTCCTGACTTTC. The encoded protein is CASTIGTGGSGANVLTF.

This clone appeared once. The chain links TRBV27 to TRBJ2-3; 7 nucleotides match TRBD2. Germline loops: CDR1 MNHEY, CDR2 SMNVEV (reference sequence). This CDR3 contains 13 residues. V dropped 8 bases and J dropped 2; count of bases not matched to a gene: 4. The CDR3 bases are TGTGCCAGCGGGGAGGGAAACACAGATACGCAGTATTTT. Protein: CASGEGNTDTQYF.

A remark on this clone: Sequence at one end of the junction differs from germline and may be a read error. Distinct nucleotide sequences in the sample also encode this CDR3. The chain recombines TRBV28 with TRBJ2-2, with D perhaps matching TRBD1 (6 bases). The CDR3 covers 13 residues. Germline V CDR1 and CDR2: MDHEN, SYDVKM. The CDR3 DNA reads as TGCGCCTCGAGGGGGTCGAACACCGGGGAGCTGTTTTTT. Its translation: CASRGSNTGELFF.

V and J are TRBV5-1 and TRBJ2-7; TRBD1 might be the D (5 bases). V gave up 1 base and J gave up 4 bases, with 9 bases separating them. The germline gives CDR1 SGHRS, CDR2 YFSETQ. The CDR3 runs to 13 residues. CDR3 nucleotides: TGCGCCAGCAGCTTGAGGCAGGGTTACGAGCAGTACTTC. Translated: CASSLRQGYEQYF.

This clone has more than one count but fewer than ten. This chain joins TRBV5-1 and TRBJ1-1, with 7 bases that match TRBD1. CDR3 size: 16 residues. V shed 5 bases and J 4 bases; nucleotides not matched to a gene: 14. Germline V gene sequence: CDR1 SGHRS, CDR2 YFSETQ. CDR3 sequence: CASRMTGFGLTTEAFF. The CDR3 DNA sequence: TGCGCCAGCAGAATGACAGGGTTTGGATTGACCACTGAAGCTTTCTTT. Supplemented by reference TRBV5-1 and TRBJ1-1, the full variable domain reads KAGVTQTPRYLIKTRGQQVTLSCSPISGHRSVSWYQQTPGQGLQFLFEYFSETQRNKGNFPGRFSGRQFSNSRSEMNVSTLELGDSALYLCASRMTGFGLTTEAFFGQGTRLTVV.

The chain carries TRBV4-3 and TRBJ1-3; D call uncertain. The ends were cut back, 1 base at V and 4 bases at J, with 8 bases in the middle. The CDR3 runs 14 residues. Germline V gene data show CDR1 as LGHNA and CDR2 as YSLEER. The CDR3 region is CASSQGTGGNTIYF. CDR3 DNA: TGCGCCAGCAGCCAAGGGACGGGAGGAAACACCATATATTTT.

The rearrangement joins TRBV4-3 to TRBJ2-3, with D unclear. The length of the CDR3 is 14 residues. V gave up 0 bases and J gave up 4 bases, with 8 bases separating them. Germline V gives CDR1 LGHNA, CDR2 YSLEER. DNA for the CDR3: TGCGCCAGCAGCCAAGATGTGAGTGCAGATACGCAGTATTTT. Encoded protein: CASSQDVSADTQYF.

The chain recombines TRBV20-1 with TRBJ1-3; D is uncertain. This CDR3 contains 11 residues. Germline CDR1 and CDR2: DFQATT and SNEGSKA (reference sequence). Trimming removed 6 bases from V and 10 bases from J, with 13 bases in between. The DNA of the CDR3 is TGCAGTGCCCTAGTGGAGGGTACCATATATTTT. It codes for CSALVEGTIYF.

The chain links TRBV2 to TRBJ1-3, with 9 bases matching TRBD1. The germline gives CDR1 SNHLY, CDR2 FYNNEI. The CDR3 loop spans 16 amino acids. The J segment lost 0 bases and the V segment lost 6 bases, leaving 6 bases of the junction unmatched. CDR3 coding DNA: TGTGCCAGCAGCTGGGACAGGGCAAACTCTGGAAACACCATATATTTT. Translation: CASSWDRANSGNTIYF.

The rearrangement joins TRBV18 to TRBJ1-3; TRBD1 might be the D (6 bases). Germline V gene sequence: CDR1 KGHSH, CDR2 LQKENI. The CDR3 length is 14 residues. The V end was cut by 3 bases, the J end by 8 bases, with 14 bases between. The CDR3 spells CASSPSTGSDTIYF. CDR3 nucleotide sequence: TGTGCCAGCTCACCTAGCACAGGGTCGGACACCATATATTTT.

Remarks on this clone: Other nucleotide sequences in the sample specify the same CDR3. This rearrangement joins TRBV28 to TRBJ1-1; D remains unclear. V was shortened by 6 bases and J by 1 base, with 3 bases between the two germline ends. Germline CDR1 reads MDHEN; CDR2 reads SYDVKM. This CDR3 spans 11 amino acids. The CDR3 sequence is CASSRNTEAFF. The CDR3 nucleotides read TGTGCCAGCAGCAGGAACACTGAAGCTTTCTTT.

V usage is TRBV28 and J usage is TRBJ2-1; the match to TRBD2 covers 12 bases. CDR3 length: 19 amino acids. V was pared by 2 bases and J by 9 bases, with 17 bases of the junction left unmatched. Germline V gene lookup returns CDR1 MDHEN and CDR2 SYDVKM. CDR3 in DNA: TGTGCCAGCAGTTTAAGACTAGCGGGAGAAGGAGTGGGCAATCGTGAGCAGTTCTTC. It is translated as CASSLRLAGEGVGNREQFF.